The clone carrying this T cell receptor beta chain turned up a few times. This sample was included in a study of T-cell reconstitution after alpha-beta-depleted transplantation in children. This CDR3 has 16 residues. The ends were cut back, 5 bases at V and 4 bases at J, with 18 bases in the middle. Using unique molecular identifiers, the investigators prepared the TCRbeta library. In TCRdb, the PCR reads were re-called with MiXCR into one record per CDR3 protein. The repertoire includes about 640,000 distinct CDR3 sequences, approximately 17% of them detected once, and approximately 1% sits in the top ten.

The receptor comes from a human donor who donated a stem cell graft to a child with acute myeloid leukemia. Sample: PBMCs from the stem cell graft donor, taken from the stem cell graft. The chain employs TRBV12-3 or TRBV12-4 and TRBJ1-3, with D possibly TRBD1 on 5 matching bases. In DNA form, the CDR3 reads TGTGCCAGCAGTGTCCCGCTAGGGGCTTACGGAAACACCATATATTTT. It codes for CASSVPLGAYGNTIYF.